These 2 T cell receptor beta chains were sequenced from one sample in a study of T cell changes during pregnancy in multiple sclerosis. Clones were sequenced by immunoSEQ multiplex PCR, and TCRdb holds only the in-frame ones, with some missing. The profile shows tens of thousands of clones, over 90% of them singletons. Sequences were derived from peripheral blood, sampled in the third trimester of pregnancy. These receptors all come from a female donor with multiple sclerosis, enrolled in a pregnancy study.

Written as DNA, the CDR3 is TGTGCCAGCAGTTTACTCTGGGGGGTAGACCAGCCCCAGCATTTT. This translates into CASSLLWGVDQPQHF. The V call is TRBV28, the J call TRBJ1-5; the D gene is possibly TRBD1 (5 bases). Per the germline V gene, CDR1 is MDHEN and CDR2 is SYDVKM. The CDR3 spans 15 residues. V lost 2 bases, J lost 7 bases, and 15 bases lay in between.

This sequence joins TRBV29-1 and TRBJ1-2; D uncertain. The CDR3 is made up of 14 amino acids. The germline V gene encodes CDR1 SQVTM and CDR2 ANQGSEA. V lost 0 bases to trimming and J lost 4 bases, with 12 bases between them. The CDR3 sequence is CSVEDPSRFYGYTF. The CDR3 nucleotides read TGCAGCGTTGAAGATCCGAGCCGGTTCTATGGCTACACCTTC.